One and the same sample provided the 24 T cell receptor beta chains below, sequenced in a study of cytomegalovirus exposure and HLA in healthy donors. In the PCR, 60 Vbeta and 13 Jbeta primers were used. Sequenced by immunoSEQ multiplex PCR; TCRdb stores in-frame clones only, minus some. Among roughly 190,000 clones listed, 75% to 90% were seen once. What was sequenced was PBMCs. The receptor source for this set is a woman in her forties or fifties in good health and CMV-seropositive.

The gene calls are TRBV4-2 and TRBJ2-1, with 11 bases aligning to TRBD2. Germline V gene data show CDR1 as LGHNA and CDR2 as YNFKEQ. There are 15 residues in the CDR3. V shed 1 base, J shed 9 bases, and the junction held 5 bases outside the gene matches. The DNA of the CDR3 is TGTGCCAGCAGCCAAGGCTCTAGCGGGGGGCGTGAGCAGTTCTTC. As protein: CASSQGSSGGREQFF.

The chain uses TRBV5-1 and TRBJ1-4; 11 bases line up with TRBD1. With V trimmed by 4 bases and J by 6 bases, 2 bases remained unmatched. The CDR3 sequence is 14 residues long. Germline CDR1 reads SGHRS; CDR2 reads YFSETQ. The chain's CDR3 is CASSAGQGDEKLFF. DNA for the CDR3: TGCGCCAGCAGCGCGGGACAGGGGGATGAAAAACTGTTTTTT.

The gene calls are TRBV6-5 and TRBJ2-1; D may be TRBD1 (6 bases). The CDR3 covers 15 residues. Trimming removed 6 bases from V and 4 bases from J, with 16 bases in between. CDR1 MNHEY and CDR2 SVGAGI come from the germline V gene. CDR3 protein: CASRKSQGEYNEQFF. CDR3 DNA sequence: TGTGCCAGCAGAAAATCACAGGGAGAGTACAATGAGCAGTTCTTC.

The V gene is TRBV5-1, the J gene TRBJ2-3, with 9 positions matching TRBD1. The trim removed 5 bases at V and 4 bases at J, leaving 11 bases unmatched. The CDR3 sequence is 16 residues long. Germline V CDR1 and CDR2: SGHRS, YFSETQ. The CDR3 DNA reads as TGCGCCAGCAGTTCAGAAACAGGGGGCTTCGCAGATACGCAGTATTTT. This translates into CASSSETGGFADTQYF.

The rearrangement uses TRBV27 and TRBJ1-6; TRBD1 might be the D (6 bases). The germline V and J ends were trimmed by 6 bases and 6 bases, with 15 bases remaining between them. This CDR3 is built from 15 residues. Looked up from germline, CDR1 is MNHEY and CDR2 is SMNVEV (reference sequence). This CDR3 reads CASSRGGGLNSPLHF. CDR3 sequence (DNA): TGTGCCAGCAGCCGGGGCGGGGGGCTTAATTCACCCCTCCACTTT.

CDR3 sequence (DNA): TGTGCCACCAGCAGAGGGGGACAGGGGGCGAATAATTCACCCCTCCACTTT. Translation: CATSRGGQGANNSPLHF. The chain has TRBV15 and TRBJ1-6; 12 bases match TRBD1. After removal of 1 base from V and 5 bases from J, the junction contained 3 bases not matched to a gene. The CDR3 is 17 amino acids. Germline V lookup: CDR1 LNHNV, CDR2 YYDKDF (reference sequence).

The rearrangement uses TRBV5-6 and TRBJ1-4; D unresolved. The CDR3 consists of 14 residues. Trimming left V 1 base short and J 8 bases short, with 12 bases between. Per the germline V gene, CDR1 is SGHDT and CDR2 is YYEEEE. The CDR3 spells CASSLSRLREKLFF. The CDR3 nucleotides read TGTGCCAGCAGCTTGAGCAGGCTTAGGGAAAAACTGTTTTTT.

Only one count was recorded for this clone. The chain couples TRBV10-2 to TRBJ2-5; 8 nucleotides align to TRBD1. The germline CDR1 and CDR2 sequences are WSHSY and SAAADI. J lost 5 bases, V lost 7 bases, and 12 bases had no gene match. The CDR3 is 15 residues long. DNA of the CDR3: TGCGCCAGCATCCCACTACAGGGGGGAGTGGAGACCCAGTACTTC. This translates into CASIPLQGGVETQYF.

The genes are TRBV5-4 and TRBJ2-1; 8 positions agree with TRBD2. Germline CDR1 reads SGHNT; CDR2 reads YYREEE (reference sequence). The CDR3 spans 14 residues. Trimming cost V 6 bases and J 5 bases; bases outside gene matches: 7. The CDR3 region is CASNAGGRHNEQFF. CDR3 nucleotide sequence: TGTGCCAGCAATGCGGGGGGCCGGCACAATGAGCAGTTCTTC.

The chain has TRBV18 and TRBJ2-7; 10 nucleotides line up with TRBD1. V trimming: 3 bases; J trimming: 7 bases; junction bases outside the gene matches: 6. The CDR3 runs to 14 residues. The V gene's germline CDR1 is KGHSH and CDR2 LQKENI. This CDR3 is CASSPRQGAYEQYF. Written as DNA, the CDR3 is TGTGCCAGCTCACCGAGACAGGGGGCATATGAGCAGTACTTC.

The chain recombines TRBV19 with TRBJ1-5; no clear D gene. The germline V and J ends were trimmed by 0 bases and 1 base, with 10 bases remaining between them. CDR1 LNHDA and CDR2 SQIVND come from the germline V gene (reference sequence). The CDR3 is 16 amino acids. CDR3 bases: TGTGCCAGTAGTATAGAGACCAGGTGGAGCAATCAGCCCCAGCATTTT. It is translated as CASSIETRWSNQPQHF. The full variable domain, completed using reference TRBV19 and TRBJ1-5, is DGGITQSPKYLFRKEGQNVTLSCEQNLNHDAMYWYRQDPGQGLRLIYYSQIVNDFQKGDIAEGYSVSREKKESFPLTVTSAQKNPTAFYLCASSIETRWSNQPQHFGDGTRLSIL.

The genes are TRBV18 and TRBJ2-1, with D possibly being TRBD2 (6 bases). The germline V gene encodes CDR1 KGHSH and CDR2 LQKENI. Trimming cost V 2 bases and J 6 bases, with 11 bases left between them. The CDR3 is 14 amino acids. The CDR3 protein is CASSPLGGLNEQFF. CDR3 in DNA: TGTGCCAGCTCACCATTGGGGGGTCTCAATGAGCAGTTCTTC.

The chain carries TRBV10-3 and TRBJ2-1, with 9 bases matching TRBD1. The CDR3 length is 12 residues. V shed 7 bases, J shed 9 bases, and the junction held 4 bases outside the gene matches. Germline lookup yields CDR1 ENHRY and CDR2 SYGVKD. CDR3 sequence reads: CAINRGQGEQFF. CDR3 coding DNA: TGTGCCATCAACAGGGGGCAGGGTGAGCAGTTCTTC.

This clone was counted between two and nine times. The chain joins TRBV4-2 to TRBJ1-6; D is perhaps TRBD1 (5 bases). The CDR3 contains 15 residues. Germline assignment: CDR1 LGHNA and CDR2 YNFKEQ. V was shortened by 0 bases and J by 14 bases, with 17 bases between the two germline ends. CDR3 DNA sequence: TGTGCCAGCAGCCAAGATGGGGGGACGGGATTCACCCTCCACTTT. This encodes CASSQDGGTGFTLHF.

A word on this clone: Sequence at one end of the junction differs from germline and may be a read error. The chain couples TRBV2 to TRBJ2-1; 8 bases agree with TRBD2. Looked up from germline, CDR1 is SNHLY and CDR2 is FYNNEI. The CDR3 loop spans 11 amino acids. The CDR3 sequence: CASSASGPPIF. For the CDR3, the DNA is TGTGCCAGCAGTGCTAGCGGGCCCCCGATCTTC.

The V and J genes are TRBV28 and TRBJ1-2, with D perhaps TRBD1 (5 bases). The V end was cut by 4 bases, the J end by 4 bases, with 7 bases between. The CDR3 is 12 amino acids. Per germline, CDR1 MDHEN and CDR2 SYDVKM. This CDR3 is CASSWQGYGYTF. The CDR3 coding sequence is TGTGCCAGCAGTTGGCAGGGCTATGGCTACACCTTC.

The chain uses TRBV28 and TRBJ2-3; D might be TRBD2 (6 bases). Trimming pared 5 bases from V and 0 bases from J, leaving 15 bases between. CDR1 MDHEN and CDR2 SYDVKM come from the germline V gene. The CDR3 extends over 16 amino acids. The DNA of the CDR3 is TGTGCCAGCAGTCTTAACCTGGGGACTAGCACAGATACGCAGTATTTT. This sequence encodes CASSLNLGTSTDTQYF.

This chain connects TRBV7-3 to TRBJ2-3; D possibly corresponds to TRBD1 (7 bases). Trimming cost V 5 bases and J 3 bases, with 12 bases left between them. This CDR3 comprises 14 residues. The germline V gene encodes CDR1 SGHTA and CDR2 FQGTGA. DNA of the CDR3: TGTGCCAGCAGCACCCAGGGGGGAACAGATACGCAGTATTTT. Amino acid sequence: CASSTQGGTDTQYF.

This chain uses TRBV18 with TRBJ1-5; no clear D. CDR3 length: 14 residues. V gave up 1 base and J gave up 7 bases, with 11 bases separating them. Germline V gives CDR1 KGHSH, CDR2 LQKENI. The CDR3 reads CASSPRGSEQPQHF. The CDR3 nucleotides read TGTGCCAGCTCACCACGAGGATCCGAACAGCCCCAGCATTTT.

The chain is built from TRBV2 and TRBJ2-3; no clear D. The CDR3 consists of 11 residues. The germline CDR1 and CDR2 sequences are SNHLY and FYNNEI. Trimming pared 3 bases from V and 7 bases from J, leaving 5 bases between. CDR3 DNA sequence: TGTGCCAGCAGTGACAGAAATACGCAGTATTTT. Translating gives CASSDRNTQYF.

V gene TRBV19 combines with J gene TRBJ1-3; D possibly corresponds to TRBD1 (5 bases). The CDR3 is made up of 14 amino acids. V was shortened by 4 bases and J by 1 base, with 8 bases between the two germline ends. Germline CDR1 and CDR2: LNHDA and SQIVND (reference sequence). The CDR3 here is CASSSRASGNTIYF. The CDR3 DNA reads as TGTGCCAGTAGTAGCAGGGCGTCTGGAAACACCATATATTTT.

The J gene is TRBJ1-1, the V gene TRBV5-1, with 11 bases fitting TRBD1. J lost 5 bases, V lost 4 bases, and 16 bases had no gene match. The germline CDR1 and CDR2 sequences are SGHRS and YFSETQ. The CDR3 loop spans 18 amino acids. DNA of the CDR3: TGCGCCAGCAGCCACGCGGGGACAGGGGGGCTGAGGAGGACTGAAGCTTTCTTT. Its translation is CASSHAGTGGLRRTEAFF.

This clone was picked up a small number of times. The chain links TRBV7-2 to TRBJ2-5; 8 nucleotides match TRBD2. Unmatched junction bases numbered 7, after V lost 6 bases and J lost 1 base. The CDR3 runs to 15 residues. CDR1 and CDR2 (germline): SGHTA, FQGNSA. The DNA of the CDR3 is TGTGCCAGCAGACACAACCGGGGGGGCCAAGAGACCCAGTACTTC. Its protein is CASRHNRGGQETQYF.

V gene TRBV5-4 combines with J gene TRBJ2-7; 7 bases map to TRBD1. Unmatched junction bases numbered 6, after V lost 4 bases and J lost 2 bases. Germline CDR1 SGHNT, CDR2 YYREEE (reference sequence). The CDR3 is 14 amino acids. CDR3 sequence reads: CASSKATGTYEQYF. DNA for the CDR3: TGTGCCAGCAGCAAGGCGACAGGGACCTACGAGCAGTACTTC.